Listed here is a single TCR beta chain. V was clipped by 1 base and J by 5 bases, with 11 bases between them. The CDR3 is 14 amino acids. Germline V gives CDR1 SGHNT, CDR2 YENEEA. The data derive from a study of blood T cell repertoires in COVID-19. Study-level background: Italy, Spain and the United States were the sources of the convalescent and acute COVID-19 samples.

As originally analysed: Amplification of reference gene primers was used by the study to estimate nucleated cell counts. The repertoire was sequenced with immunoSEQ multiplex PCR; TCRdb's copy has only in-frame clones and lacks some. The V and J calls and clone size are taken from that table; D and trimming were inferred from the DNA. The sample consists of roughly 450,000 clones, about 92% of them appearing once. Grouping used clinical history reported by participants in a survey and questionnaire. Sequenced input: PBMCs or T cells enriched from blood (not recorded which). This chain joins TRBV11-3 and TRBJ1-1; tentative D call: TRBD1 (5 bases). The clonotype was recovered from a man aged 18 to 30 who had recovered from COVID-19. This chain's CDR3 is CASSLGRKGTEAFF. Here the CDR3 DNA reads TGTGCCAGCAGCTTAGGGCGGAAGGGGACTGAAGCTTTCTTT.